This T cell receptor beta chain was identified during a study of cytomegalovirus exposure and HLA in healthy donors. For the study at large: There were a few hundred genotyped donors. Of these, about 81% fell in the genetic ancestry cluster associated with self-reported Caucasian donors. General observations from the study: A later analysis showed TCR association rates differing by HLA locus, peaking at DRB1 and lowest at HLA-C. Links to common viral pathogens appeared, in a later analysis, for several of the most significant clusters.

The germline V and J ends were trimmed by 2 bases and 4 bases, with 12 bases remaining between them. The length of the CDR3 is 14 residues. Germline loops: CDR1 SGDLS, CDR2 YYNGEE. Healthy individuals who donated bone marrow served as the donors. On this clone itself: Its antigen is still unknown. Additional DNA sequences in this sample encode the identical CDR3.

The PCR made use of 60 Vbeta and 13 Jbeta primers. Clones were sequenced by immunoSEQ multiplex PCR, and TCRdb holds only the in-frame ones, with some missing. This sample carries around 130,000 clones, 80% of them seen once, and the ten largest clones take about 3.3%. Sequencing was done on a sample of PBMCs. This sequence originates from a male donor in good health and CMV-seronegative. The genes are TRBV9 and TRBJ1-1, with D possibly TRBD1 on 6 matching bases. This chain's CDR3 is CASSVLTGGTEAFF. The DNA for the CDR3 is TGTGCCAGCAGCGTGCTGACAGGAGGCACTGAAGCTTTCTTT.